Included here is one T cell receptor (beta chain) sequence, with context. Between the trimmed V and J ends, which lost 0 bases and 4 bases, there was a span of 5 bases. This CDR3 has 12 residues. Looked up from germline, CDR1 is SGHTS and CDR2 is YDEGEE. The data originate from a study of shared clonotypes between healthy human individuals. Profiled with immunoSEQ multiplex PCR; TCRdb holds only in-frame clones, not every one. The repertoire holds roughly 2.2 million clones, with 85% to 95% as singletons. What was sequenced was naive CD4+ T cells from PBMCs. Subset described: CD45RA+ positively selected. The V call is TRBV5-8, the J call TRBJ2-7; D uncertain. The receptor comes from a man between 18 and 35 years old in good health. Some clones in this sample may be carry-over from other donors' samples. The CDR3 DNA sequence: TGTGCCAGCAGCTTGGTATATTACGAGCAGTACTTC. It translates to CASSLVYYEQYF.